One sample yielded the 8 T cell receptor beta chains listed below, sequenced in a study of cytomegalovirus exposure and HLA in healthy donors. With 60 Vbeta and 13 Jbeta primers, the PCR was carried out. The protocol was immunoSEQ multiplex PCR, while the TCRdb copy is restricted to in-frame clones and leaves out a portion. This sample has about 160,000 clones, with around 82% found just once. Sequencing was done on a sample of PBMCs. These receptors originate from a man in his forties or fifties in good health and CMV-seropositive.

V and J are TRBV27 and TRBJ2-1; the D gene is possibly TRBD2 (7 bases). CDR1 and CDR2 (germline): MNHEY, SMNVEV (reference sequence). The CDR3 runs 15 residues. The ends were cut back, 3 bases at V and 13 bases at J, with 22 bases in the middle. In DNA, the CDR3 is TGTGCCAGCAGTTTGGGAAGGGGGGGGATCCCCCCCCAGTTCTTC. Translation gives CASSLGRGGIPPQFF.

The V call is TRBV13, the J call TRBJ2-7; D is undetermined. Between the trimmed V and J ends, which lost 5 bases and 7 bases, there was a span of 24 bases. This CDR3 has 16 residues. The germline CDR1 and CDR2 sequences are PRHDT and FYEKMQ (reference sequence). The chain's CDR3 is CASSNGCWAQVWEQYF. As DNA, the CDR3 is TGTGCCAGCAGCAATGGGTGCTGGGCCCAAGTTTGGGAGCAGTACTTC.

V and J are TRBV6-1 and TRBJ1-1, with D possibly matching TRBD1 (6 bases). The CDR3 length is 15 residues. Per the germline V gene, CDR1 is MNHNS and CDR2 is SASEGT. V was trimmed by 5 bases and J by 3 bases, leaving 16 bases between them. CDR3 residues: CASSTKTGSDTEAFF. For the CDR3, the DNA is TGTGCCAGCAGTACTAAGACAGGATCGGACACTGAAGCTTTCTTT.

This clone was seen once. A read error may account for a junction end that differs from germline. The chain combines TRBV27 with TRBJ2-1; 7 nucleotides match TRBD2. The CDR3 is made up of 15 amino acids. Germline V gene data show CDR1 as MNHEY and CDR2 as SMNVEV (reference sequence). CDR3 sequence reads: CANSQTSAGVNEQFF. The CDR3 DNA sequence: TGTGCCAACAGTCAGACTTCGGCGGGAGTTAATGAGCAGTTCTTC.

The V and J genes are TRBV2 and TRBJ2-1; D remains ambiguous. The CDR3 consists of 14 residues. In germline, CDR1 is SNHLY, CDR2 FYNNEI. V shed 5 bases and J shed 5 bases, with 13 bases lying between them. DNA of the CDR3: TGTGCCAGCAGTCCTCGCGGCTACGACAATGAGCAGTTCTTC. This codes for CASSPRGYDNEQFF.

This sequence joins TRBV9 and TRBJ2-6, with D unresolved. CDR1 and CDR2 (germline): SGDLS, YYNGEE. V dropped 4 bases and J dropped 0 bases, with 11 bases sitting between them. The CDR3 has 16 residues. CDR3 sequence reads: CASSPTRSSGANVLTF. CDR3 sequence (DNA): TGTGCCAGCAGCCCTACAAGGAGCTCTGGGGCCAACGTCCTGACTTTC.

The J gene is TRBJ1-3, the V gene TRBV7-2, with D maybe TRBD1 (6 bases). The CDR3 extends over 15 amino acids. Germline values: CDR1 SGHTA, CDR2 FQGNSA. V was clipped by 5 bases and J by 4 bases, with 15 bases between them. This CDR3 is CASSPSAGAGNTIYF. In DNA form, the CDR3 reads TGTGCCAGCAGCCCCTCTGCGGGGGCAGGAAACACCATATATTTT.

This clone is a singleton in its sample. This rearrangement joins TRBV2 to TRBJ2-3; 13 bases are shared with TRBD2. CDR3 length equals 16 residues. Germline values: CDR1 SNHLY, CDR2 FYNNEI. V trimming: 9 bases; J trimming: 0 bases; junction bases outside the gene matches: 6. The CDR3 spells CARRLAGGTSTDTQYF. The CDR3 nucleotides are TGTGCCAGGCGACTAGCGGGGGGAACTAGCACAGATACGCAGTATTTT.